The 10 T cell receptor beta chains given below trace back to one sample, sequenced in a study of beta chain features in type 1 diabetes. Expressed TCRB transcripts were sequenced because the entire RNA isolate underwent reverse transcription. Clones were sequenced by immunoSEQ multiplex PCR, and TCRdb holds only the in-frame ones, with some missing. This table holds 450,000 or so clones, roughly an eighth found once. What was sequenced was naive CD4+ T cells from blood. The origin of the receptors is a woman aged 18-29 years in good health.

The rearrangement uses TRBV7-9 and TRBJ2-1; D not resolved. From germline, CDR1 is SEHNR and CDR2 FQNEAQ (reference sequence). This CDR3 spans 12 amino acids. V gave up 5 bases and J gave up 9 bases, with 11 bases separating them. CDR3 coding DNA: TGTGCCAGCAGCGCCTCGGTTGGTGAGCAGTTCTTC. This codes for CASSASVGEQFF.

There are many counts of this clone. This sequence joins TRBV29-1 and TRBJ2-3; D may correspond to TRBD1 or TRBD2 (6 bases each). Between the trimmed V and J ends, which lost 6 bases and 6 bases, there was a span of 19 bases. Per germline, CDR1 SQVTM and CDR2 ANQGSEA. This CDR3 has 14 amino acids. The CDR3 DNA sequence: TGCAGCGTCCCATTCGGGGGCCTCGACGATACGCAGTATTTT. Residues: CSVPFGGLDDTQYF.

This rearrangement joins TRBV6-6 to TRBJ1-3; D gene ambiguous. CDR1 is MNHNY and CDR2 is SVGAGI in the germline V gene (reference sequence). The CDR3 is made up of 15 amino acids. V was clipped by 5 bases and J by 4 bases, with 15 bases between them. CDR3 amino acids: CASSAPGTTGNTIYF. The CDR3 DNA is TGTGCCAGCAGTGCCCCAGGAACTACCGGAAACACCATATATTTT.

There are a few counts of this clone. The V call is TRBV9, the J call TRBJ2-5; 9 nucleotides align to TRBD2. Germline values: CDR1 SGDLS, CDR2 YYNGEE. The length of the CDR3 is 17 residues. The ends lost 0 bases at V and 3 bases at J; junction bases unmatched: 9. This chain's CDR3 is CASSVGFLAGQEETQYF. As DNA, the CDR3 is TGTGCCAGCAGCGTAGGCTTTCTAGCGGGGCAGGAAGAGACCCAGTACTTC.

The rearrangement joins TRBV2 to TRBJ2-3; D might be TRBD2 (5 bases). The CDR3 sequence is 16 residues long. V was pared by 4 bases and J by 4 bases, with 18 bases between. In germline, CDR1 is SNHLY, CDR2 FYNNEI. DNA for the CDR3: TGTGCCAGCAGTGGGGCAGAGGGCCTCAGGCCAGATACGCAGTATTTT. Its protein product is CASSGAEGLRPDTQYF.

This chain uses TRBV7-9 with TRBJ2-1, with TRBD2 matching 10 bases. CDR3 length: 14 residues. The junction had 6 bases not matched to a gene; V was cut back by 5 bases and J by 8 bases. The germline V gene encodes CDR1 SEHNR and CDR2 FQNEAQ (reference sequence). CDR3 region: CASSTSGAGDEQFF. CDR3 nucleotide sequence: TGTGCCAGCAGCACTAGCGGGGCTGGGGATGAGCAGTTCTTC.

The chain joins TRBV6-5 to TRBJ2-1; either TRBD1 or TRBD2 may fit D (5 bases each). Germline V gene data show CDR1 as MNHEY and CDR2 as SVGAGI. V was shortened by 3 bases and J by 1 base, with 13 bases between the two germline ends. This CDR3 has 16 residues. The CDR3 nucleotides read TGTGCCAGCAGTTATTGGACACGGGGATCCTACAATGAGCAGTTCTTC. Translating it yields CASSYWTRGSYNEQFF.

The chain is built from TRBV2 and TRBJ2-7; D remains ambiguous. This CDR3 spans 14 amino acids. The germline V gene encodes CDR1 SNHLY and CDR2 FYNNEI. With 5 bases removed from V and 1 base from J, the gap between germline ends came to 12 bases. CDR3 residues: CASSPVVQSYEQYF. The CDR3 nucleotides read TGTGCCAGCAGTCCAGTAGTACAGTCCTACGAGCAGTACTTC.

This clone came up a few times. Relative to the germline gene, one junction end is altered; a read error may explain this. The gene calls are TRBV15 and TRBJ2-5; either TRBD1 or TRBD2 may supply D (5 bases each). The CDR3 is 16 amino acids. CDR1 is LNHNV and CDR2 is YYDKDF in the germline V gene (reference sequence). CDR3 loop: CATSRPRGPVQGTQYF. CDR3 DNA sequence: TGTGCCACCAGCCGTCCCCGGGGCCCCGTCCAAGGGACCCAGTACTTC.

This clone showed up just a few times. The rearrangement uses TRBV30 and TRBJ2-7; a weak D match, TRBD2 (5 bases). The CDR3 extends over 13 amino acids. The V end was cut by 3 bases, the J end by 2 bases, with 11 bases between. Germline V gene data show CDR1 as GTSNPN and CDR2 as SVGIG (reference sequence). This CDR3 reads CAWSQRRTYEQYF. Written as DNA, the CDR3 is TGTGCCTGGAGCCAGAGGAGGACCTACGAGCAGTACTTC.